This entry lists 9 T cell receptor beta chains sequenced from one sample in a study of CD8 T cells in Susac syndrome. Reverse transcription of roughly 0.45 to 1 ug RNA used random hexamers. TCRdb independently ran MiXCR on the immunoSEQ multiplex PCR reads; one entry per CDR3 protein. The sample lists tens of thousands of distinct CDR3 sequences, 94% occurring once. Sequencing was carried out using CD8+ T cells from PBMCs. The receptors here all came from a human donor with Susac syndrome.

V gene TRBV12-3 or TRBV12-4 combines with J gene TRBJ2-5, with TRBD2 as a possible D gene (5 bases). This CDR3 is 15 amino acids long. Trimming cost V 8 bases and J 3 bases, with 19 bases left between them. The CDR3 loop reads CASAPGPLVKETQYF. The CDR3 DNA is TGTGCCAGCGCTCCTGGCCCACTAGTTAAAGAGACCCAGTACTTC.

The gene calls are TRBV2 and TRBJ2-1; TRBD2 matches 11 bases. CDR1 and CDR2 (germline): SNHLY, FYNNEI. The CDR3 extends over 15 amino acids. V gave up 0 bases and J gave up 5 bases; unmatched junction bases: 0. The DNA of the CDR3 is TGTGCCAGCAGTGAAGCGACTAGCGGGAACAATGAGCAGTTCTTC. This sequence encodes CASSEATSGNNEQFF.

This clonotype has a single count. V is TRBV27 and J is TRBJ2-7, with 8 bases lining up with TRBD1. Germline assignment: CDR1 MNHEY and CDR2 SMNVEV (reference sequence). The CDR3 length is 16 residues. After removal of 3 bases from V and 0 bases from J, the junction contained 7 bases not matched to a gene. CDR3 nucleotides: TGTGCCAGCAGTTTTAATAACAGGGGGATCTCCTACGAGCAGTACTTC. This sequence encodes CASSFNNRGISYEQYF.

The CDR3 is CASSLAERPYEQYF. The CDR3, as DNA: TGTGCCAGCAGTTTAGCGGAGAGACCCTACGAGCAGTACTTC. This chain connects TRBV12-3 or TRBV12-4 to TRBJ2-7; D gene unclear. The CDR3 is 14 residues long. Trimming removed 0 bases at V and 2 bases at J, with 8 bases between.

V usage is TRBV2 and J usage is TRBJ2-3; possibly TRBD1 for D (5 bases). Trimming removed 4 bases from V and 1 base from J, with 6 bases in between. From germline, CDR1 is SNHLY and CDR2 FYNNEI. The CDR3 is 13 residues long. The CDR3 bases are TGTGCCAGCAGTGGGGGCCGCACAGATACGCAGTATTTT. Protein product: CASSGGRTDTQYF.

This chain links TRBV7-8 with TRBJ1-5; possibly TRBD1 for D (6 bases). V gave up 4 bases and J gave up 3 bases, with 19 bases separating them. The CDR3 contains 17 residues. Germline V CDR1 and CDR2: SGHVS, FQNEAQ. The CDR3 region is CASSSLGGPQPNQPQHF. As DNA, the CDR3 is TGTGCCAGCAGCTCCCTCGGGGGGCCGCAGCCCAATCAGCCCCAGCATTTT.

This rearrangement joins TRBV5-4 to TRBJ2-1; TRBD2 aligns across 13 bases. The trim removed 5 bases at V and 5 bases at J, leaving 1 base unmatched. The CDR3 spans 14 residues. The germline gives CDR1 SGHNT, CDR2 YYREEE (reference sequence). The CDR3: CASRGLAGNNEQFF. The DNA for the CDR3 is TGTGCCAGCAGGGGACTAGCGGGGAACAATGAGCAGTTCTTC.

The chain combines TRBV4-1 with TRBJ2-5, with D possibly being TRBD2 (6 bases). The germline V gene has CDR1 MGHRA and CDR2 YSYEKL. Trimming removed 0 bases at V and 5 bases at J, with 16 bases between. The CDR3 is 16 residues long. CDR3 in DNA: TGCGCCAGCAGCCAAGATTACGGGGGTTGGGGGGAGACCCAGTACTTC. It specifies CASSQDYGGWGETQYF.

CDR3 sequence: CASRSPGGDNEQFF. The CDR3 DNA is TGTGCCAGCAGATCGCCGGGGGGAGACAATGAGCAGTTCTTC. V gene TRBV2 combines with J gene TRBJ2-1, with TRBD2 matching over 7 bases. The CDR3 spans 14 residues. Germline CDR1 is SNHLY and CDR2 is FYNNEI. J lost 5 bases, V lost 6 bases, and 7 bases had no gene match.